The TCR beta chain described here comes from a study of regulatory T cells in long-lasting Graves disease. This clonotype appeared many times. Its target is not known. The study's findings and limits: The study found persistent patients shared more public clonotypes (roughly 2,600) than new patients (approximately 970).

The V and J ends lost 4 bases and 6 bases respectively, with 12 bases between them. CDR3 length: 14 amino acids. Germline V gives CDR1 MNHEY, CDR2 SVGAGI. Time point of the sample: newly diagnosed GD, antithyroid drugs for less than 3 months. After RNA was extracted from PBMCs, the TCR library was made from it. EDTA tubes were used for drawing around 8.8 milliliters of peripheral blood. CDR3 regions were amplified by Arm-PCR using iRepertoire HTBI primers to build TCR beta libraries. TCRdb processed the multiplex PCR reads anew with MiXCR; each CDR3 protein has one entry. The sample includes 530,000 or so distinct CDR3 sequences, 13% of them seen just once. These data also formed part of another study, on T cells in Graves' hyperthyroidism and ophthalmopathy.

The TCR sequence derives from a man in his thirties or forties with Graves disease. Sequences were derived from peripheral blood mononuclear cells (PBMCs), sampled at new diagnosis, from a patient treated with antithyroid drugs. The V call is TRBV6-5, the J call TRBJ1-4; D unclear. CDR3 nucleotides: TGTGCCAGCAGTTTCGGACTGTCGGATGAAAAACTGTTTTTT. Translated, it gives CASSFGLSDEKLFF.